This note documents a single T cell receptor (beta chain) sequence. The antigen is not known. The CDR3 runs to 15 residues. V trimming: 1 base; J trimming: 5 bases; junction bases outside the gene matches: 6. Germline values: CDR1 MNHNS, CDR2 SASEGT. Sampled while nominally healthy, donors likely had unrecorded immune exposures. These data are taken from a study of cytomegalovirus exposure and HLA in healthy donors. PCR employed 60 Vbeta and 13 Jbeta primers. Measured with immunoSEQ multiplex PCR; TCRdb has only the in-frame clones, and not every one. There are 150,000 to 200,000 clones in the sample; 81% occur only once, and around 3.7% lies in the top ten. Study-wide results and limits: There were several of the most significant clusters that appeared linked to common viral pathogens in a later analysis. Certain sequence variants were highly shared and formed a cluster, and this cluster was likely a sequencing artifact. In vitro work confirmed that three CMV-associated chains recognize CMV antigens.

V usage is TRBV6-1 and J usage is TRBJ2-7; 9 bases line up with TRBD1. This receptor was obtained from a middle-aged man in good health and CMV-seropositive. Sequenced material: PBMCs. The CDR3 DNA reads as TGTGCCAGCAGTGAAGTCGGGACAGGGTCCCACGAGCAGTACTTC. Amino acid sequence: CASSEVGTGSHEQYF.